These T cell receptor beta chains were read from a single sample in a study of T-cell reconstitution after alpha-beta-depleted transplantation in children. TCRdb re-derived calls from the PCR reads in MiXCR, one entry per CDR3 protein. The data hold 700,000 to 850,000 distinct CDR3 sequences, with about 15% observed a single time. This material consisted of PBMCs, mostly from graft donor cells, taken 360 days after TCRalphabeta/CD19-depleted stem cell transplant. These receptors originate from a male patient younger than 18 who had a stem cell transplant for acute lymphoblastic leukemia, so the T cells may come from the graft donor. Both conserved end residues are part of each CDR3. The D gene is left open where the match is weak. Not all rows give a size; the values are once, few, many and, for expanded clones, a class.

cdr3_aa cdr3_nt v_call clone_size j_call d_call
CASSAIGSSLETQYF TGTGCCAGCAGCGCCATTGGGAGTAGCTTGGAGACCCAGTACTTC TRBV9 few TRBJ2-5 .
CASSSLPNEAFF TGTGCCAGCAGTTCCCTCCCAAATGAAGCTTTCTTT TRBV27 many TRBJ1-1 .
CSVELSPPFF TGCAGCGTTGAATTATCCCCTCCTTTTTTT TRBV29-1 . TRBJ2-3 .
CSVELSGEYEQYF TGCAGCGTTGAACTTTCCGGTGAATACGAGCAGTACTTC TRBV29-1 . TRBJ2-7 .
CASSLTGVAEQETQYF TGTGCCAGCAGCTTAACGGGGGTAGCGGAGCAAGAGACCCAGTACTTC TRBV7-3 few TRBJ2-5 .
CASGLNQAYEQYF TGTGCTAGTGGTTTGAATCAAGCCTACGAGCAGTACTTC TRBV12-5 few TRBJ2-7 .
CASSVWERYEQYF TGTGCCAGCAGTGTGTGGGAGCGGTACGAGCAGTACTTC TRBV2 few TRBJ2-7 .
CASSLVGAEQFF TGTGCCAGCAGTTTAGTGGGAGCTGAGCAGTTCTTC TRBV12-3/TRBV12-4 many TRBJ2-1 .
CASRRSGNRVEQYF TGTGCCAGCAGACGTAGCGGGAATAGGGTCGAGCAGTACTTC TRBV7-8 many TRBJ2-7 TRBD2
CSASRTGGTYEQYF TGCAGTGCTAGCCGGACAGGGGGGACCTACGAGCAGTACTTC TRBV20-1 . TRBJ2-7 TRBD1
CASSIESGELFF TGTGCCAGTAGTATAGAATCCGGGGAGCTGTTTTTT TRBV19 few TRBJ2-2 .
CATSGSNTGELFF TGTGCCACCTCTGGGTCGAACACCGGGGAGCTGTTTTTT TRBV24-1 . TRBJ2-2 .
CSVGYSYNEQFF TGCAGCGTTGGCTATTCCTACAATGAGCAGTTCTTC TRBV29-1 . TRBJ2-1 .
CASSEDLGDPAGVDEQFF TGCGCCAGCAGTGAGGACTTAGGGGATCCAGCGGGAGTTGATGAGCAGTTCTTC TRBV10-1 few TRBJ2-1 TRBD2
CSVEGRGGDRAGELFF TGCAGCGTTGAGGGCAGGGGAGGGGATAGGGCCGGGGAGCTGTTTTTT TRBV29-1 . TRBJ2-2 .
CASSVASGQAISGNTIYF TGTGCCAGCAGCGTAGCATCGGGGCAGGCGATCTCTGGAAACACCATATATTTT TRBV9 few TRBJ1-3 .
CASSFQRDEQFF TGTGCCAGCAGCTTTCAGCGTGATGAGCAGTTCTTC TRBV5-5 few TRBJ2-1 .
CASSLLGVTDTQYF TGCGCCAGCAGCTTGTTGGGGGTCACAGATACGCAGTATTTT TRBV5-1 . TRBJ2-3 .
CASSQAWGTSLDEQFF TGTGCCAGCAGCCAAGCATGGGGGACTAGCCTCGATGAGCAGTTCTTC TRBV3-1 few TRBJ2-1 TRBD2
CASSLITSGRAYNEQFF TGTGCCAGCAGCTTGATTACTAGCGGGAGGGCCTACAATGAGCAGTTCTTC TRBV5-6 few TRBJ2-1 TRBD2
CASSTYSTRNTEAFF TGTGCCAGCAGCACCTACAGCACCAGGAACACTGAAGCTTTCTTT TRBV7-9 . TRBJ1-1 .
CATTLVERHSYNEQFF TGTGCCACCACCTTAGTTGAGCGGCATTCCTACAATGAGCAGTTCTTC TRBV24-1 few TRBJ2-1 .
CASSVGSKGRAFF TGTGCCAGCAGCGTAGGGAGTAAGGGGCGGGCTTTCTTT TRBV9 . TRBJ1-1 .
CASSLGQGDYQQYF TGTGCCAGCAGCTTAGGTCAGGGGGACTACCAGCAGTACTTC TRBV11-3 . TRBJ2-7 .
CASSQPGLNTEAFF TGCGCCAGCAGCCAGCCCGGGTTGAACACTGAAGCTTTCTTT TRBV4-1 . TRBJ1-1 .
CASCQGFSGNSGNEQFF TGTGCCAGCTGCCAAGGCTTTAGCGGGAACTCGGGGAATGAGCAGTTCTTC TRBV3-1 . TRBJ2-1 TRBD2
CSVFGPLKGELFF TGCAGCGTTTTTGGGCCCCTAAAAGGGGAGCTGTTTTTT TRBV29-1 . TRBJ2-2 .
CASSSPARQNTEAFF TGTGCCAGCAGTTCCCCGGCCAGGCAGAACACTGAAGCTTTCTTT TRBV27 many TRBJ1-1 .
CASSAIGLAPTDTQYF TGTGCCAGCAGCGCCATTGGACTAGCCCCCACAGATACGCAGTATTTT TRBV9 . TRBJ2-3 TRBD2
CASSLVRDRLYF TGTGCCAGCAGTTTAGTTCGGGACAGGCTGTATTTT TRBV12-3/TRBV12-4 many TRBJ1-1 TRBD1
CASSQDPLAENYNEQFF TGTGCCAGCAGCCAAGACCCCCTAGCGGAAAACTACAATGAGCAGTTCTTC TRBV4-2 . TRBJ2-1 TRBD2
CASIGLAEAYEQYF TGTGCCAGCATTGGACTAGCAGAAGCCTACGAGCAGTACTTC TRBV6-2/TRBV6-3 . TRBJ2-7 TRBD2
CAIEEGPYEQYF TGTGCCATCGAGGAGGGTCCCTACGAGCAGTACTTC TRBV10-3 many TRBJ2-7 .
CASSQIWGQGNHEQYF TGTGCCAGCAGCCAAATTTGGGGACAGGGCAATCACGAGCAGTACTTC TRBV3-1 few TRBJ2-7 TRBD1
CASSLASRAMETQYF TGCGCCAGCAGCTTGGCCTCTAGGGCAATGGAGACCCAGTACTTC TRBV5-1 few TRBJ2-5 .